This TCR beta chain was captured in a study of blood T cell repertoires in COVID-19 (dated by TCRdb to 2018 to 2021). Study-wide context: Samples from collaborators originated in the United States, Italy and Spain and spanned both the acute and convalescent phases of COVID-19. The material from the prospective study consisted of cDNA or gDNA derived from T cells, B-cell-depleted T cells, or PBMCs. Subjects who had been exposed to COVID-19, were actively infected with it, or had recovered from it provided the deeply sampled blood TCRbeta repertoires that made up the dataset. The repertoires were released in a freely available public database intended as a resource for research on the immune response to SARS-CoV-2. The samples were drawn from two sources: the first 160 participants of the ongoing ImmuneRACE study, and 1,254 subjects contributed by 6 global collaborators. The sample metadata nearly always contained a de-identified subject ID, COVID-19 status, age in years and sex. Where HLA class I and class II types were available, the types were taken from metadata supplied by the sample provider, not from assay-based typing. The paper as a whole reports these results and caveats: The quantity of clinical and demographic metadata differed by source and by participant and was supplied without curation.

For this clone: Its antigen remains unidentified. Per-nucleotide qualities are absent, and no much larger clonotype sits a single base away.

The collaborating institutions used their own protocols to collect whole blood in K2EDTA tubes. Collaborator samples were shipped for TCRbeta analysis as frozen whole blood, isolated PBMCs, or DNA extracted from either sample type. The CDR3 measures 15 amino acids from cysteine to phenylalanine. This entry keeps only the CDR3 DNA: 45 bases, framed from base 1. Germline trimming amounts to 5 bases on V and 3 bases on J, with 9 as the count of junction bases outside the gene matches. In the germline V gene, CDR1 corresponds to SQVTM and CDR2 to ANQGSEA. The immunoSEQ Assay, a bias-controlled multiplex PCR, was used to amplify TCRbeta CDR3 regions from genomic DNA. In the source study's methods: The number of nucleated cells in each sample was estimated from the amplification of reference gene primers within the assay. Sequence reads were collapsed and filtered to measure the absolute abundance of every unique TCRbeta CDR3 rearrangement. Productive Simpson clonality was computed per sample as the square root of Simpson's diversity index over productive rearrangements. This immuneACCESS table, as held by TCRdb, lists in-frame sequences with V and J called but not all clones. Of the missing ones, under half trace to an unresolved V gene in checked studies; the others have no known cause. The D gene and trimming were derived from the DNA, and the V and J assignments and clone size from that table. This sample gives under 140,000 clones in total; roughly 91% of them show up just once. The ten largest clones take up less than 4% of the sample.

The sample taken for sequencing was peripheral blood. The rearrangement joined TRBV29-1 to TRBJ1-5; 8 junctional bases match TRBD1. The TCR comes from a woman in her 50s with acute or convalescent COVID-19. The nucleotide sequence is TGCAGCGTTCAAACCACAGGGGGAGTCAATCAGCCCCAGCATTTT. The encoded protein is CSVQTTGGVNQPQHF. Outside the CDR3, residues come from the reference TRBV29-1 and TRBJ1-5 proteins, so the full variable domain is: SAVISQKPSRDICQRGTSLTIQCQVDSQVTMMFWYRQQPGQSLTLIATANQGSEATYESGFVIDKFPISRPNLTFSTLTVSNMSPEDSSIYLCSVQTTGGVNQPQHFGDGTRLSIL.